This TCR beta chain was identified during a study of identical twins. Study-level points and caveats: Researchers reported excess low generation probability among twin-shared out-of-frame alpha sequences.

The CDR3 extends over 14 amino acids. V lost 5 bases and J lost 2; bases outside the gene matches: 2. Concerning this clonotype: The antigen remains unidentified.

TCRdb reprocessed the 5' RACE reads with MiXCR, giving one entry per CDR3 protein. This sample has a few hundred thousand distinct CDR3 sequences, with 9% to 15% found just once. A further study also used this sample, focusing on yellow fever vaccine responses in identical twins.

The chain employs TRBV12-3 or TRBV12-4 and TRBJ2-3; the match to TRBD2 covers 9 bases. The sequencing input was CD8+ T cells sorted from blood. The receptor comes from a woman between 18 and 29 years old in good health. This chain's CDR3 is CASSGTSFTDTQYF. The DNA for the CDR3 is TGTGCCAGCAGTGGGACTAGCTTCACAGATACGCAGTATTTT.